These 29 T cell receptor beta chains originate from one sample sequenced in a study of cytomegalovirus exposure and HLA in healthy donors. Primers included in the PCR were 60 Vbeta and 13 Jbeta primers. The assay was immunoSEQ multiplex PCR, and TCRdb's table has in-frame clones only and misses some. Among about 180,000 clones listed, 85% were seen once. The sequenced material came from PBMCs. Receptors were obtained from a boy between 2 and 10 years old in good health and CMV-seronegative.

The chain employs TRBV28 and TRBJ2-5; tentative D call: TRBD1 (5 bases). Trimming took 1 base from V and 3 from J, leaving 6 bases between them. CDR1 is MDHEN, CDR2 SYDVKM, per germline. The length of the CDR3 is 13 residues. DNA of the CDR3: TGTGCCAGCAGTTTATCAGGGAAAGAGACCCAGTACTTC. Amino acid sequence: CASSLSGKETQYF.

The rearrangement uses TRBV27 and TRBJ2-5; D may be TRBD2 (6 bases). The J call is uncertain, as TRBJ2-7 better fits the DNA end. CDR3 length: 13 residues. Germline V gene data show CDR1 as MNHEY and CDR2 as SMNVEV (reference sequence). The CDR3 DNA is TGTGCCAGCAGCCCTAGCGAGGGAGTCGAGCAGTACTTC. Its translation: CASSPSEGVEQYF.

This clone appeared once. The chain joins TRBV2 to TRBJ1-1; D is unclear. This CDR3 has 14 residues. Trimming shortened V by 6 bases and J by 5 bases, and 16 bases separated the two germline ends. Germline values: CDR1 SNHLY, CDR2 FYNNEI. CDR3 DNA sequence: TGTGCCAGCAGCTCCTTGTCAGGTGGGACTGAAGCTTTCTTT. This encodes CASSSLSGGTEAFF. The complete variable domain, with remaining parts taken from reference TRBV2 and TRBJ1-1, reads EPEVTQTPSHQVTQMGQEVILRCVPISNHLYFYWYRQILGQKVEFLVSFYNNEISEKSEIFDDQFSVERPDGSNFTLKIRSTKLEDSAMYFCASSSLSGGTEAFFGQGTRLTVV.

Written as DNA, the CDR3 is TGTGCCAGCACCCGGGATGGAGGGGCCTACGAGCAGTACGTC. Translating gives CASTRDGGAYEQYV. The chain joins TRBV2 to TRBJ2-7, with D possibly TRBD2 on 6 matching bases. The CDR3 is 14 residues long. Germline-derived CDR1 and CDR2 are SNHLY and FYNNEI. V was trimmed by 7 bases and J by 2 bases, leaving 15 bases between them.

This clone was observed a handful of times. The chain has TRBV6-5 and TRBJ2-3, with D possibly being TRBD1 (6 bases). Per the germline V gene, CDR1 is MNHEY and CDR2 is SVGAGI. CDR3 length equals 13 residues. V lost 4 bases to trimming and J lost 5 bases, with 10 bases between them. CDR3 loop: CASSWRQVDTQYF. CDR3 DNA sequence: TGTGCCAGCAGTTGGCGACAGGTAGATACGCAGTATTTT.

The rearrangement joins TRBV15 to TRBJ1-4; 10 nucleotides match TRBD1. CDR1 and CDR2 (germline): LNHNV, YYDKDF (reference sequence). V shed 5 bases and J 8 bases; nucleotides not matched to a gene: 5. The CDR3 is 14 residues long. In DNA form, the CDR3 reads TGTGCCACCAGCTCTGGGACAGGGGAGGAAAAACTGTTTTTT. It specifies CATSSGTGEEKLFF.

The chain joins TRBV19 to TRBJ2-5; 8 bases align to TRBD1. Germline V gene lookup returns CDR1 LNHDA and CDR2 SQIVND (reference sequence). J lost 5 bases, V lost 3 bases, and 11 bases had no gene match. The CDR3 contains 16 residues. The CDR3 sequence is CASSILWTGKKETQYF. CDR3 in DNA: TGTGCCAGTAGTATCCTTTGGACAGGGAAAAAGGAGACCCAGTACTTC. Variable domain in full (rest from reference TRBV19 and TRBJ2-5): DGGITQSPKYLFRKEGQNVTLSCEQNLNHDAMYWYRQDPGQGLRLIYYSQIVNDFQKGDIAEGYSVSREKKESFPLTVTSAQKNPTAFYLCASSILWTGKKETQYFGPGTRLLVL.

The rearrangement links TRBV28 to TRBJ1-2; the D is unclear. Trimming took 5 bases from V and 2 from J, leaving 6 bases between them. Germline V lookup: CDR1 MDHEN, CDR2 SYDVKM. The CDR3 is 12 residues long. The CDR3 protein is CASSPSNYGYTF. DNA for the CDR3: TGTGCCAGCAGTCCGAGCAACTATGGCTACACCTTC.

This chain joins TRBV28 and TRBJ1-2, with 9 nucleotides matching TRBD1. The CDR3 length is 13 residues. J lost 8 bases, V lost 6 bases, and 7 bases had no gene match. Germline-derived CDR1 and CDR2 are MDHEN and SYDVKM. The CDR3 protein is CASREQGAKGYTF. The CDR3 DNA reads as TGTGCCAGCAGGGAACAGGGGGCAAAGGGCTACACCTTC.

The rearrangement uses TRBV28 and TRBJ2-7, with a tentative D call TRBD2 (6 bases). Germline values: CDR1 MDHEN, CDR2 SYDVKM. Trimming took off 8 bases at V and 5 bases at J, with 13 bases between the two ends. The CDR3 is made up of 12 amino acids. The CDR3 region has the DNA TGTGCCAGCGGACTATCGATCGACGAGCAGTACTTC. Encoded protein: CASGLSIDEQYF.

This clone was counted once. The V call is TRBV5-1, the J call TRBJ1-1; no reliable D call. V was shortened by 2 bases and J by 0 bases, with 5 bases between the two germline ends. Germline V gene sequence: CDR1 SGHRS, CDR2 YFSETQ. The length of the CDR3 is 13 residues. The CDR3 loop is CASSFTLNTEAFF. The CDR3 nucleotides are TGCGCCAGCAGCTTTACACTGAACACTGAAGCTTTCTTT. The whole variable domain, filled in from reference TRBV5-1 and TRBJ1-1, reads KAGVTQTPRYLIKTRGQQVTLSCSPISGHRSVSWYQQTPGQGLQFLFEYFSETQRNKGNFPGRFSGRQFSNSRSEMNVSTLELGDSALYLCASSFTLNTEAFFGQGTRLTVV.

This clone has only one observation. DNA of the CDR3: TGTGCCAGCAGCAAAGCGCGAGAACGGGAGGGCCGAACCTACGAGCAGTACTTC. It encodes CASSKAREREGRTYEQYF. The V call is TRBV21-1, the J call TRBJ2-7; the D call in the table, TRBD2, was not verified against the DNA. TRBV21-1 is noted as a pseudogene. This CDR3 contains 18 residues.

The genes are TRBV28 and TRBJ2-5; 8 bases are shared with TRBD1. Germline V gene sequence: CDR1 MDHEN, CDR2 SYDVKM. This CDR3 has 14 amino acids. Trimming cost V 4 bases and J 6 bases; bases outside gene matches: 7. The CDR3 protein is CASSSATGAKTQYF. The CDR3 nucleotides are TGTGCCAGCAGTTCAGCGACAGGGGCCAAGACCCAGTACTTC.

This chain links TRBV28 with TRBJ2-7, with 10 bases lining up with TRBD1. The CDR3 length is 15 residues. V gave up 6 bases and J gave up 2 bases; unmatched junction bases: 7. Germline V gene sequence: CDR1 MDHEN, CDR2 SYDVKM. The CDR3 nucleotides read TGTGCCAGCAGCCCCGACAGGGGGCCTGCCTACGAGCAGTACTTC. Its translation is CASSPDRGPAYEQYF.

This sequence joins TRBV2 and TRBJ2-7; TRBD1 matches at 11 bases. The V gene's germline CDR1 is SNHLY and CDR2 FYNNEI. The ends lost 6 bases at V and 1 base at J; junction bases unmatched: 2. The CDR3 length is 14 residues. The CDR3 DNA reads as TGTGCCAGCAGGAGGGACAGGGGGTCCTACGAGCAGTACTTC. Translation: CASRRDRGSYEQYF.

In its sample, this clone was seen a few times. This chain links TRBV7-9 with TRBJ2-1; TRBD1 matches 7 bases. The CDR3 extends over 18 amino acids. V lost 4 bases, J lost 1 base, and 13 bases stayed unmatched. Per germline, CDR1 SEHNR and CDR2 FQNEAQ (reference sequence). CDR3 sequence: CASSSVPGGTGSYNEQFF. The CDR3 coding sequence is TGTGCCAGCAGCTCCGTTCCAGGGGGTACGGGGTCCTACAATGAGCAGTTCTTC.

CDR3 protein: CSVGSTAGNYNEQFF. The CDR3 coding sequence is TGCAGCGTTGGATCAACCGCGGGCAACTACAATGAGCAGTTCTTC. The chain is built from TRBV29-1 and TRBJ2-1; tentatively, D is TRBD2 (5 bases). V gave up 4 bases and J gave up 3 bases, with 16 bases separating them. The germline V gene encodes CDR1 SQVTM and CDR2 ANQGSEA. The CDR3 consists of 15 residues.

J is TRBJ2-5 and V is TRBV5-6; 8 nucleotides match TRBD2. There are 15 residues in the CDR3. V gave up 2 bases and J gave up 2 bases; unmatched junction bases: 5. Germline assignment: CDR1 SGHDT and CDR2 YYEEEE. The CDR3 DNA is TGTGCCAGCAGCTTAATCGGCGGGGGGCAAGAGACCCAGTACTTC. Protein sequence: CASSLIGGGQETQYF.

This rearrangement joins TRBV6-5 to TRBJ1-1; weak D call: TRBD1 (6 bases). Germline values: CDR1 MNHEY, CDR2 SVGAGI. The CDR3 is 15 residues long. V lost 4 bases and J 4 bases, leaving 16 bases between the germline ends. The CDR3 sequence is CASSFFGGAGTEAFF. The CDR3 coding sequence is TGTGCCAGCAGTTTCTTTGGGGGGGCCGGCACTGAAGCTTTCTTT.

The V and J genes are TRBV30 and TRBJ2-1, with TRBD2 matching 7 bases. Germline loops: CDR1 GTSNPN, CDR2 SVGIG (reference sequence). The CDR3 runs 10 residues. V trimming: 4 bases; J trimming: 13 bases; junction bases outside the gene matches: 4. The CDR3 DNA sequence: TGTGCCTGGATGTCGGGGGGTCAGTTCTTC. This codes for CAWMSGGQFF.

This chain links TRBV15 with TRBJ2-3; TRBD2 agrees at 7 bases. With 3 bases clipped from V and 11 bases from J, the junction kept 8 bases outside the gene matches. In germline, CDR1 is LNHNV, CDR2 YYDKDF (reference sequence). The CDR3 is made up of 13 amino acids. In nucleotides, the CDR3 is TGTGCCACCAGCAGCGGGTTGGGGGGGTGGCAGTATTTT. It codes for CATSSGLGGWQYF. The full variable domain, its missing parts supplied by reference TRBV15 and TRBJ2-3, is DAMVIQNPRYQVTQFGKPVTLSCSQTLNHNVMYWYQQKSSQAPKLLFHYYDKDFNNEADTPDNFQSRRPNTSFCFLDIRSPGLGDTAMYLCATSSGLGGWQYFGPGTRLTVL.

The genes are TRBV6-4 and TRBJ2-2, with D unresolved. CDR3 length: 12 amino acids. V was cut by 2 bases and J by 7 bases, with 5 bases left in between. Germline V gene lookup returns CDR1 MRHNA and CDR2 SNTAGT. The CDR3 coding sequence is TGTGCCAGCAGTGACCGGTACGGGGAGCTGTTTTTT. This sequence encodes CASSDRYGELFF.

This chain uses TRBV4-1 with TRBJ2-2; D is perhaps TRBD2 (5 bases). Germline V gives CDR1 MGHRA, CDR2 YSYEKL. V lost 3 bases to trimming and J lost 7 bases, with 12 bases between them. The CDR3 spans 14 residues. The CDR3 is CASSQEVLFGELFF. In DNA form, the CDR3 reads TGCGCCAGCAGCCAGGAGGTTCTTTTCGGGGAGCTGTTTTTT.

The CDR3 loop is CASSSKQASNVLTF. As DNA, the CDR3 is TGTGCCAGCAGCTCCAAACAGGCTTCCAACGTCCTGACTTTC. V usage is TRBV11-2 and J usage is TRBJ2-6; weak D call: TRBD1 (5 bases). The germline gives CDR1 SGHAT, CDR2 FQNNGV. The CDR3 consists of 14 residues. The V end lost 4 bases, the J end lost 8 bases, and 12 bases lay between the germline ends.

The chain has TRBV7-9 and TRBJ1-4, with a possible D match to TRBD1 (5 bases). Germline V lookup: CDR1 SEHNR, CDR2 FQNEAQ (reference sequence). The CDR3 consists of 18 residues. Trimming left V 5 bases short and J 8 bases short, with 27 bases between. The CDR3 DNA reads TGTGCCAGCAGCATAATTCCGATCCAGGGTAGGGTTGGAGAAAAACTGTTTTTT. Translating it yields CASSIIPIQGRVGEKLFF.

The CDR3 region has the DNA TGTGCCAGTAGTACTCTGGCTAGCGTTTACAATGAGCAGTTCTTC. Translating it yields CASSTLASVYNEQFF. The V and J genes are TRBV19 and TRBJ2-1; TRBD2 might be the D (6 bases). The ends were cut back, 4 bases at V and 4 bases at J, with 14 bases in the middle. The CDR3 covers 15 residues. Germline CDR1 reads LNHDA; CDR2 reads SQIVND (reference sequence).

The chain employs TRBV18 and TRBJ2-5; TRBD1 agrees at 11 bases. J was trimmed by 3 bases and V by 3 bases; bases with no gene match: 3. The length of the CDR3 is 15 residues. The germline CDR1 and CDR2 sequences are KGHSH and LQKENI. CDR3 residues: CASSPRTGGEETQYF. The CDR3 DNA follows: TGTGCCAGCTCACCGAGGACAGGGGGCGAAGAGACCCAGTACTTC.

This clone was found a few times. V is TRBV28 and J is TRBJ1-4; possibly TRBD1 for D (6 bases). Germline lookup yields CDR1 MDHEN and CDR2 SYDVKM. V shed 5 bases and J shed 4 bases, with 11 bases lying between them. The CDR3 runs 14 residues. CDR3 DNA sequence: TGTGCCAGCAGTACAGGGCTTAATAATGAAAAACTGTTTTTT. Its translation is CASSTGLNNEKLFF.

The DNA of the CDR3 is TGTGCCAGCAGTCCCCGGGGGGATGACGCTAACTATGGCTACACCTTC. This codes for CASSPRGDDANYGYTF. The chain couples TRBV27 to TRBJ1-2; maybe TRBD1 (5 bases). V was trimmed by 5 bases and J by 0 bases, leaving 16 bases between them. Germline values: CDR1 MNHEY, CDR2 SMNVEV (reference sequence). This CDR3 comprises 16 residues.